The clone carrying this T cell receptor beta chain is classed as medium-sized. No antigen is known for it. Study observations and caveats: Larger-cohort validation covered only one TCR beta V-J rearrangement. Greatest tumor Treg TCR overlap was with tumor naive CD4+ cells.

Looked up from germline, CDR1 is SQVTM and CDR2 is ANQGSEA. The CDR3 length is 12 residues. V lost 3 bases and J 3 bases, leaving 9 bases between the germline ends. After constant-region reverse-primer amplification, full-length variable regions underwent semi-nested PCR with Nested Universal Primer A. TCRdb recomputed calls from the 5' RACE reads with MiXCR, one row per CDR3 protein. In the table there are fewer than 40,000 distinct CDR3 sequences, 24% of which are singletons. The rearrangement uses TRBV29-1 and TRBJ2-7; D gene uncertain. This sequence originates from a female donor with breast cancer. Sequencing was carried out using memory CD4+ T cells sorted from blood. Subset noted: memory CD4+ T cells, CD4+CD45RO+CD25-. CDR3 sequence: CSVENRVYEQYF. The DNA for the CDR3 is TGCAGCGTTGAGAACCGAGTCTACGAGCAGTACTTC.